This entry describes one T cell receptor (beta chain). This entry is derived from a study of blood T cell repertoires in COVID-19. Turning to the study itself: The United States, Italy and Spain supplied acute and convalescent COVID-19 samples. Sample material is recorded as cDNA or gDNA derived from T cells, B-cell-depleted T cells, or PBMCs.

The ends lost 4 bases at V and 4 bases at J; junction bases unmatched: 6. The CDR3 is 15 amino acids. CDR1 and CDR2 from the germline V gene are SGHRS and YFSETQ. Original handling: For nucleated cells, counts were estimated from reference gene primer amplification. Assay used: immunoSEQ multiplex PCR; TCRdb lists only in-frame clones, some missing. V, J and clone size derive from that table, while D and trimming were established from the DNA sequence. The table lists 160,000 or so clones, approximately 81% of them singletons. The receptor comes from a man between 40 and 49 years old with acute or convalescent COVID-19. The rearrangement links TRBV5-1 to TRBJ1-1; 11 bases map to TRBD1. The material sequenced was peripheral blood. The CDR3 sequence is CASSSSGTGGTEAFF. CDR3 coding DNA: TGCGCCAGCAGCAGCTCCGGGACAGGGGGCACTGAAGCTTTCTTT.